A selection of T cell receptor beta chains follows, all from one sample in a study of T cell responses to AZD1222 COVID-19 vaccine. Sequencing was performed with immunoSEQ multiplex PCR; in TCRdb, only in-frame clones are kept and a portion is missing. The sample includes around 140,000 clones, 93% seen only once; the top ten take under 6.5%. The specimen was peripheral blood, collected on day 0 of AZD1222 vaccination. These receptors were collected from an adult in good health. Each CDR3 is given with its conserved first and last residue. D genes are given only for firm matches. Not every row has a clone size; where given, it reads once, few, many or a size class.

v_gene: TRBV27; j_gene: TRBJ1-5; d_gene: .; abundance: .; CDR3aa: CASRTISGASNQPQHF; CDR3nt: TGTGCCAGCAGAACGATATCAGGGGCTAGCAATCAGCCCCAGCATTTT
v_gene: TRBV28; j_gene: TRBJ2-2; d_gene: TRBD1; abundance: .; CDR3aa: CASSTWTGSVQDTGELFF; CDR3nt: TGTGCCAGCAGTACATGGACAGGGTCGGTTCAAGACACCGGGGAGCTGTTTTTT
v_gene: TRBV18; j_gene: TRBJ2-3; d_gene: TRBD2; abundance: .; CDR3aa: CASSPRGGGTDTQYF; CDR3nt: TGTGCCAGCTCACCTCGCGGGGGAGGCACAGATACGCAGTATTTT
v_gene: TRBV19; j_gene: TRBJ2-7; d_gene: .; abundance: .; CDR3aa: CASSTGSGVADSYEQYF; CDR3nt: TGTGCCAGTAGTACTGGCTCGGGAGTAGCGGACTCCTACGAGCAGTACTTC
v_gene: TRBV19; j_gene: TRBJ1-4; d_gene: .; abundance: .; CDR3aa: CASRGRGTNEKLFF; CDR3nt: TGTGCCAGTAGGGGACGGGGAACTAATGAAAAACTGTTTTTT
v_gene: TRBV29-1; j_gene: TRBJ2-1; d_gene: .; abundance: .; CDR3aa: CSVASSINEQFF; CDR3nt: TGCAGCGTTGCCTCTAGTATCAATGAGCAGTTCTTC
v_gene: TRBV6-5; j_gene: TRBJ1-5; d_gene: .; abundance: .; CDR3aa: CASIGPRNSNQPQHF; CDR3nt: TGTGCCAGCATCGGACCCAGGAATAGCAATCAGCCCCAGCATTTT
v_gene: TRBV20-1; j_gene: TRBJ2-4; d_gene: .; abundance: once; CDR3aa: CSASSPGSNIQYF; CDR3nt: TGCAGTGCCAGTAGCCCCGGGAGTAACATTCAGTACTTC
v_gene: TRBV30; j_gene: TRBJ2-4; d_gene: .; abundance: .; CDR3aa: CAWSVLGAAKNIQYF; CDR3nt: TGTGCCTGGAGTGTATTGGGGGCGGCCAAAAACATTCAGTACTTC
v_gene: TRBV19; j_gene: TRBJ2-2; d_gene: .; abundance: .; CDR3aa: CASKGGDHNTGELFF; CDR3nt: TGTGCCAGTAAAGGTGGGGACCATAACACCGGGGAGCTGTTTTTT
v_gene: TRBV30; j_gene: TRBJ1-5; d_gene: .; abundance: once; CDR3aa: CAWSVRSGQPQHF; CDR3nt: TGTGCCTGGAGTGTACGTTCGGGGCAGCCCCAGCATTTT
v_gene: TRBV5-1; j_gene: TRBJ2-1; d_gene: .; abundance: .; CDR3aa: CASSHTPVGGNEQFF; CDR3nt: TGCGCCAGCAGCCATACTCCGGTCGGCGGCAATGAGCAGTTCTTC
v_gene: TRBV6-5; j_gene: TRBJ2-1; d_gene: .; abundance: .; CDR3aa: CASILRSSYNEQFF; CDR3nt: TGTGCCAGCATTCTCAGGAGCTCCTACAATGAGCAGTTCTTC
v_gene: TRBV4-1; j_gene: TRBJ2-3; d_gene: TRBD2; abundance: .; CDR3aa: CASSQANLAGGATDTQYF; CDR3nt: TGCGCCAGCAGCCAAGCCAACCTCGCGGGAGGAGCAACAGATACGCAGTATTTT
v_gene: TRBV6-1; j_gene: TRBJ2-2; d_gene: .; abundance: .; CDR3aa: CASSEGLNTGELFF; CDR3nt: TGTGCCAGCAGTGAAGGGTTGAACACCGGGGAGCTGTTTTTT
v_gene: TRBV9; j_gene: TRBJ2-6; d_gene: TRBD2; abundance: .; CDR3aa: CASSVSGRSSGANVLTF; CDR3nt: TGTGCCAGCAGCGTTAGCGGGAGGAGCTCTGGGGCCAACGTCCTGACTTTC
v_gene: TRBV20-1; j_gene: TRBJ1-1; d_gene: .; abundance: .; CDR3aa: CSASWGKEAFF; CDR3nt: TGCAGTGCTAGTTGGGGTAAAGAAGCTTTCTTT
v_gene: TRBV18; j_gene: TRBJ2-7; d_gene: TRBD1; abundance: few; CDR3aa: CASSPTGLSYEQYF; CDR3nt: TGTGCCAGCTCACCGACAGGGCTCTCCTACGAGCAGTACTTC
v_gene: TRBV24-1; j_gene: TRBJ1-6; d_gene: TRBD1; abundance: .; CDR3aa: CATSDDRGLNSPLHF; CDR3nt: TGTGCCACCAGTGATGACAGGGGGTTGAATTCACCCCTCCACTTT
v_gene: TRBV6-2/TRBV6-3; j_gene: TRBJ2-2; d_gene: .; abundance: .; CDR3aa: CASSPRRGGHSNTGELFF; CDR3nt: TGTGCCAGCAGTCCCCGGAGGGGCGGTCACTCGAACACCGGGGAGCTGTTTTTT
v_gene: TRBV28; j_gene: TRBJ2-7; d_gene: .; abundance: .; CDR3aa: CASSRTVSGEQYF; CDR3nt: TGTGCCAGCAGCAGGACAGTTTCGGGCGAGCAGTACTTC
v_gene: TRBV2; j_gene: TRBJ1-5; d_gene: .; abundance: .; CDR3aa: CASTSGHGTNQPQHF; CDR3nt: TGTGCCAGCACCTCGGGACACGGGACAAATCAGCCCCAGCATTTT
v_gene: TRBV2; j_gene: TRBJ2-5; d_gene: TRBD1; abundance: .; CDR3aa: CASVGGDRGETQYF; CDR3nt: TGTGCCAGCGTGGGGGGAGACAGGGGTGAGACCCAGTACTTC
v_gene: TRBV19; j_gene: TRBJ2-3; d_gene: TRBD2; abundance: .; CDR3aa: CASSTSGRPTDTQYF; CDR3nt: TGTGCCAGTAGTACTAGCGGGAGACCCACAGATACGCAGTATTTT
v_gene: TRBV9; j_gene: TRBJ2-5; d_gene: .; abundance: .; CDR3aa: CASSRSGTDQETQYF; CDR3nt: TGTGCCAGCAGCCGTAGCGGGACAGATCAAGAGACCCAGTACTTC
v_gene: TRBV9; j_gene: TRBJ2-3; d_gene: .; abundance: .; CDR3aa: CASSVDLDTDTQYF; CDR3nt: TGTGCCAGCAGCGTAGATCTGGACACAGATACGCAGTATTTT
v_gene: TRBV7-2; j_gene: TRBJ2-5; d_gene: TRBD2; abundance: few; CDR3aa: CASSPLAGAPETQYF; CDR3nt: TGTGCCAGCAGCCCCCTAGCGGGAGCCCCAGAGACCCAGTACTTC
v_gene: TRBV5-6; j_gene: TRBJ1-6; d_gene: TRBD1; abundance: .; CDR3aa: CASSSAGTAYNSPLHF; CDR3nt: TGTGCCAGCAGTTCGGCCGGGACAGCGTATAATTCACCCCTCCACTTT
v_gene: TRBV12-5; j_gene: TRBJ1-2; d_gene: .; abundance: .; CDR3aa: CASGLRDGDQGYTF; CDR3nt: TGTGCTAGTGGTCTCCGGGACGGGGATCAAGGCTACACCTTC
v_gene: TRBV5-1; j_gene: TRBJ1-6; d_gene: .; abundance: .; CDR3aa: CASSLEGDSPLHF; CDR3nt: TGCGCCAGCAGCTTGGAAGGGGATTCACCCCTCCACTTT
v_gene: TRBV29-1; j_gene: TRBJ2-5; d_gene: TRBD1; abundance: .; CDR3aa: CSVGDSLGETQYF; CDR3nt: TGCAGCGTTGGGGACAGTTTGGGAGAGACCCAGTACTTC
v_gene: TRBV7-2; j_gene: TRBJ1-1; d_gene: .; abundance: .; CDR3aa: CASSLAGVGNTEAFF; CDR3nt: TGTGCCAGCAGCTTAGCGGGGGTCGGGAACACTGAAGCTTTCTTT
v_gene: TRBV30; j_gene: TRBJ1-3; d_gene: TRBD1; abundance: once; CDR3aa: CAWGTANSGNTIYF; CDR3nt: TGTGCCTGGGGGACAGCAAACTCTGGAAACACCATATATTTT
v_gene: TRBV25-1; j_gene: TRBJ1-4; d_gene: .; abundance: .; CDR3aa: CASSELEKLFF; CDR3nt: TGTGCCAGCAGTGAATTGGAAAAACTGTTTTTT
v_gene: TRBV28; j_gene: TRBJ1-3; d_gene: .; abundance: .; CDR3aa: CASSLALSTLSGNTIYF; CDR3nt: TGTGCCAGCAGTTTGGCTCTGTCAACTCTCTCTGGAAACACCATATATTTT
v_gene: TRBV2; j_gene: TRBJ1-6; d_gene: .; abundance: .; CDR3aa: CASSESSPLHF; CDR3nt: TGTGCCAGCAGTGAGAGTTCACCCCTCCACTTT
v_gene: TRBV5-1; j_gene: TRBJ2-1; d_gene: .; abundance: .; CDR3aa: CASSLFAGTTNEQFF; CDR3nt: TGCGCCAGCAGCTTGTTCGCAGGGACCACCAATGAGCAGTTCTTC
v_gene: TRBV7-9; j_gene: TRBJ2-3; d_gene: .; abundance: .; CDR3aa: CASSLVQPDTQYF; CDR3nt: TGTGCCAGCAGCTTAGTACAGCCAGATACGCAGTATTTT
v_gene: TRBV6-4; j_gene: TRBJ2-1; d_gene: TRBD1; abundance: .; CDR3aa: CASKPQPGQGTEQFF; CDR3nt: TGTGCCAGCAAACCCCAACCGGGACAGGGTACTGAGCAGTTCTTC
v_gene: TRBV3-1/TRBV3-2; j_gene: TRBJ2-3; d_gene: .; abundance: .; CDR3aa: CASSQAQGLFTDTQYF; CDR3nt: TGTGCCAGCAGCCAAGCCCAGGGGCTCTTCACAGATACGCAGTATTTT
v_gene: TRBV29-1; j_gene: TRBJ2-5; d_gene: TRBD2; abundance: once; CDR3aa: CSVYTGGPTFFQETQYF; CDR3nt: TGCAGCGTGTATACGGGAGGACCGACTTTCTTCCAAGAGACCCAGTACTTC
v_gene: TRBV3-1/TRBV3-2; j_gene: TRBJ2-3; d_gene: .; abundance: .; CDR3aa: CASSQERGSQLTDTQYF; CDR3nt: TGTGCCAGCAGCCAAGAACGAGGGAGCCAACTCACAGATACGCAGTATTTT
v_gene: TRBV29-1; j_gene: TRBJ2-1; d_gene: .; abundance: .; CDR3aa: CSASQDSYNEQFF; CDR3nt: TGCAGCGCATCGCAGGACTCCTACAATGAGCAGTTCTTC
v_gene: TRBV10-2; j_gene: TRBJ2-1; d_gene: TRBD2; abundance: .; CDR3aa: CASRGAGGRNEQFF; CDR3nt: TGCGCCAGCAGAGGAGCGGGAGGGCGTAATGAGCAGTTCTTC
v_gene: TRBV2; j_gene: TRBJ2-1; d_gene: .; abundance: .; CDR3aa: CASSNPSLVERMVEQFF; CDR3nt: TGTGCCAGCAGTAACCCCTCGTTAGTTGAGAGAATGGTTGAGCAGTTCTTC
v_gene: TRBV19; j_gene: TRBJ2-5; d_gene: TRBD2; abundance: .; CDR3aa: CASSPSRIAGEETQYF; CDR3nt: TGTGCCAGTAGTCCCTCGAGGATAGCGGGAGAAGAGACCCAGTACTTC
v_gene: TRBV3-1/TRBV3-2; j_gene: TRBJ1-4; d_gene: .; abundance: .; CDR3aa: CASSQVVGQGGEKLFF; CDR3nt: TGTGCCAGCAGCCAAGTCGTCGGCCAGGGCGGTGAAAAACTGTTTTTT
v_gene: TRBV30; j_gene: TRBJ1-5; d_gene: TRBD1; abundance: .; CDR3aa: CAWSGDRGSFSNQPQHF; CDR3nt: TGTGCCTGGAGTGGTGACAGGGGGTCTTTTAGCAATCAGCCCCAGCATTTT
v_gene: TRBV2; j_gene: TRBJ2-2; d_gene: .; abundance: .; CDR3aa: CASIEDTTGELFF; CDR3nt: TGTGCCAGCATTGAGGATACCACCGGGGAGCTGTTTTTT
v_gene: TRBV5-1; j_gene: TRBJ1-1; d_gene: .; abundance: .; CDR3aa: CASSLFQADTEAFF; CDR3nt: TGCGCCAGCAGCTTGTTTCAGGCGGACACTGAAGCTTTCTTT
v_gene: TRBV7-9; j_gene: TRBJ2-7; d_gene: TRBD1; abundance: .; CDR3aa: CASSSRDRVAIEQYF; CDR3nt: TGTGCCAGCAGCAGCCGGGACAGGGTCGCTATCGAGCAGTACTTC
v_gene: TRBV6-4; j_gene: TRBJ2-1; d_gene: .; abundance: few; CDR3aa: CASSDSGADYNEQFF; CDR3nt: TGTGCCAGCAGTGACTCGGGAGCGGACTACAATGAGCAGTTCTTC
v_gene: TRBV28; j_gene: TRBJ2-7; d_gene: .; abundance: .; CDR3aa: CASKTGYEQYF; CDR3nt: TGTGCCAGCAAGACAGGTTACGAGCAGTACTTC
v_gene: TRBV7-9; j_gene: TRBJ1-2; d_gene: TRBD1; abundance: .; CDR3aa: CASSFTGGNYGYTF; CDR3nt: TGTGCCAGCAGCTTCACAGGGGGCAACTATGGCTACACCTTC
v_gene: TRBV7-9; j_gene: TRBJ2-7; d_gene: TRBD2; abundance: .; CDR3aa: CASSLPTSGEQYF; CDR3nt: TGTGCCAGCAGCTTACCCACTAGCGGCGAGCAGTACTTC
v_gene: TRBV19; j_gene: TRBJ1-2; d_gene: .; abundance: .; CDR3aa: CASSRAVNYGYTF; CDR3nt: TGTGCCAGTAGTAGGGCGGTTAACTATGGCTACACCTTC
v_gene: TRBV28; j_gene: TRBJ2-7; d_gene: TRBD1; abundance: .; CDR3aa: CASRGQGKSYEQYF; CDR3nt: TGTGCCAGCAGGGGACAGGGGAAGTCCTACGAGCAGTACTTC
v_gene: TRBV19; j_gene: TRBJ2-7; d_gene: .; abundance: .; CDR3aa: CASSIGGYGYEQYF; CDR3nt: TGTGCCAGTAGTATAGGGGGATACGGCTACGAGCAGTACTTC